A selection of T cell receptor beta chains follows, all from one sample in a study of cytomegalovirus exposure and HLA in healthy donors. Clones were sequenced by immunoSEQ multiplex PCR, and TCRdb holds only the in-frame ones, with some missing. The sample has 100,000 to 150,000 clones, roughly 80% seen once; the top ten hold under 3%. Specimen: PBMCs. All receptors derive from a man aged 25 to 45 in good health and CMV-seronegative. Each CDR3 is given without its conserved first and last residue. Each record gives: CDR3 protein, D gene, V gene, clone size. D genes are given only for firm matches. Size tells how often a clone was seen (once, few, many) or the class of an expanded clone, and some rows leave it out.

CDR3 protein: ASSFQTGISPN; D gene: TRBD1; V gene: TRBV5-8; clone size: .
CDR3 protein: ASGLRGTSGTETQY; D gene: TRBD2; V gene: TRBV12-5; clone size: .
CDR3 protein: ASSVLGHRPYEQY; D gene: .; V gene: TRBV6-1; clone size: .
CDR3 protein: ASSPRGGGMNTEAF; D gene: .; V gene: TRBV7-9; clone size: .
CDR3 protein: ASSLVASGRETQY; D gene: TRBD2; V gene: TRBV7-2; clone size: once
CDR3 protein: ASSQVAGGDDTQY; D gene: TRBD2; V gene: TRBV4-1; clone size: .
CDR3 protein: AIRGTTSGTEQY; D gene: TRBD2; V gene: TRBV10-3; clone size: .
CDR3 protein: ASSLSGRAADTQY; D gene: TRBD2; V gene: TRBV6-5; clone size: few
CDR3 protein: ASRVTSGRAIFNEQF; D gene: TRBD2; V gene: TRBV28; clone size: .
CDR3 protein: ASSAANYGYT; D gene: .; V gene: TRBV9; clone size: .
CDR3 protein: ASSLAGREQY; D gene: .; V gene: TRBV13; clone size: few
CDR3 protein: ASSSGSPKGEQY; D gene: .; V gene: TRBV4-1; clone size: .
CDR3 protein: ASSESVGGTDTQY; D gene: .; V gene: TRBV10-2; clone size: .
CDR3 protein: ASNNDARWTGATDTQY; D gene: TRBD1; V gene: TRBV9; clone size: .
CDR3 protein: ASSQGQGSTDTQY; D gene: TRBD1; V gene: TRBV4-2; clone size: few
CDR3 protein: ASSYSNRLDEQY; D gene: .; V gene: TRBV6-5; clone size: .
CDR3 protein: ASSQARIVLGLGEQF; D gene: .; V gene: TRBV4-1; clone size: few
CDR3 protein: AWSPPSPGVFTDTQY; D gene: .; V gene: TRBV30; clone size: .
CDR3 protein: SVEAEDDQHSYEQY; D gene: .; V gene: TRBV29-1; clone size: .
CDR3 protein: ASSQIRGTHEQY; D gene: .; V gene: TRBV14; clone size: once
CDR3 protein: ASSDRWPGGGSTGELF; D gene: .; V gene: TRBV6-1; clone size: .
CDR3 protein: ASSLGRGRATYEQY; D gene: TRBD2; V gene: TRBV7-8; clone size: .
CDR3 protein: ASSPGTYTDTQY; D gene: .; V gene: TRBV7-2; clone size: .
CDR3 protein: ASSYSRGQPQH; D gene: .; V gene: TRBV6-5; clone size: .
CDR3 protein: ASRITTGGPYEQY; D gene: TRBD1; V gene: TRBV28; clone size: .
CDR3 protein: ASSLAGTGGTGNTIY; D gene: TRBD1; V gene: TRBV11-2; clone size: .
CDR3 protein: ATSRDSPDRGGYKY; D gene: TRBD1; V gene: TRBV15; clone size: few
CDR3 protein: ASSISPGRGNQPQH; D gene: TRBD1; V gene: TRBV19; clone size: few
CDR3 protein: SASGTSGRLYNEQF; D gene: TRBD2; V gene: TRBV29-1; clone size: .
CDR3 protein: ASRVSPDNEQY; D gene: .; V gene: TRBV7-2; clone size: .
CDR3 protein: ASSDTLNTEAF; D gene: .; V gene: TRBV27; clone size: medium-sized
CDR3 protein: ASSLAPTGDYEKLF; D gene: TRBD1; V gene: TRBV5-6; clone size: once
CDR3 protein: ASSLSRDRAFHEQF; D gene: TRBD1; V gene: TRBV7-6; clone size: .
CDR3 protein: ASSLRREGTQY; D gene: .; V gene: TRBV11-3; clone size: .
CDR3 protein: ASSLAGTQDFGYGYP; D gene: .; V gene: TRBV5-1; clone size: .